Sequencing of this TCR beta chain was carried out in a study of blood T cell repertoires in COVID-19. In the study overall: Acute-phase and convalescent COVID-19 samples originated in the United States, Italy and Spain. PBMCs, B-cell-depleted T cells, or T cells were the source of the cDNA or gDNA that made up the material.

In the source study's methods: Cell counts per sample came from amplifying reference gene primers. Sequenced by immunoSEQ multiplex PCR; TCRdb stores in-frame clones only, minus some. The V and J calls and clone size were taken over from that table, and D and trimming were inferred from the DNA. The sample gives approximately 270,000 clones, roughly nine tenths of which show up once; roughly 2.3% is in the top ten. The V end was cut by 0 bases, the J end by 5 bases, with 12 bases between. CDR1 is SGHNT and CDR2 is YYREEE in the germline V gene (reference sequence). This CDR3 has 14 amino acids. The source is a man aged 50 to 60 with acute or convalescent COVID-19. The sample taken for sequencing was peripheral blood. This sequence joins TRBV5-4 and TRBJ2-7, with a weak D call TRBD2 (5 bases). This CDR3 reads CASSLGGLGDEQYF. DNA of the CDR3: TGTGCCAGCAGCTTGGGGGGATTGGGAGACGAGCAGTACTTC.